The rows below give T cell receptor beta chains drawn from one sample of a study of radiotherapy plus CTLA-4 blockade in lung cancer. The data were produced by immunoSEQ multiplex PCR, yet TCRdb's version contains in-frame clones alone and is incomplete. The table includes roughly 88,000 clones, about four fifths detected once. The material was peripheral blood, obtained from a patient treated with radiotherapy plus ipilimumab. The receptor set was obtained from a human donor with non-small cell lung cancer who had stable disease on radiotherapy plus ipilimumab. Each CDR3 is given with its conserved first and last residue. The D gene is left open where the match is weak. The size entry is marked missing in some rows and otherwise reads once, few, many or a size class.

TRBV6-5	NA	TRBJ2-2	TRBD1	12	TGTGCCAGCAGTCCGGACAGGGGAAAGCTGTTTTTT	CASSPDRGKLFF
TRBV10-3	NA	TRBJ2-2	TRBD1	15	TGTGCCATTACAGGGGGCCTAGGTGACACCGGGGAGCTGTTTTTT	CAITGGLGDTGELFF
TRBV5-1	NA	TRBJ1-2	NA	13	TGCGCCAGCAGCTTGGAGGCAGACTATGGCTACACCTTC	CASSLEADYGYTF
TRBV28	NA	TRBJ2-7	TRBD1	14	TGTGCCAGCAGTTCGACAGGGGCTAGGTACGAGCAGTACTTC	CASSSTGARYEQYF
TRBV18	NA	TRBJ2-5	TRBD2	15	TGTGCCAGCTCAACCGGACTAGCGGTTCAAGAGACCCAGTACTTC	CASSTGLAVQETQYF
TRBV5-4	NA	TRBJ1-5	NA	17	TGTGCCAGCAGCTTGACCCCCCAGGGAGGTAGGAATCAGCCCCAGCATTTT	CASSLTPQGGRNQPQHF
TRBV10-3	few	TRBJ1-1	NA	13	TGTGCCATCAGTGACCAACAAAACACTGAAGCTTTCTTT	CAISDQQNTEAFF
TRBV15	NA	TRBJ2-7	TRBD2	15	TGTGCCACCAGCAGAGGACTAGCGGTTTCCTACGAGCAGTACTTC	CATSRGLAVSYEQYF
TRBV21-1	once	TRBJ2-7	NA	16	TGTGCCAGCAGCAGAGCTAACAGGGAAATGTCCCACGAGCAGTACTTC	CASSRANREMSHEQYF
TRBV14	once	TRBJ2-5	NA	13	TGTGCCAGCAGCTCAGTCCGGTGGGGGACCCAGTACTTC	CASSSVRWGTQYF
TRBV19	NA	TRBJ1-5	NA	13	TGTGCCAGTAGTATCCAGAACAATCAGCCCCAGCATTTT	CASSIQNNQPQHF
TRBV28	NA	TRBJ2-7	TRBD2	14	TGTGCCAGCAGACTAGCGGGCCCGGCCTACGAGCAGTACTTC	CASRLAGPAYEQYF
TRBV5-8	NA	TRBJ1-6	NA	15	TGTGCCAGCAGCCCACGTAGCTCCTATAATTCACCCCTCCACTTT	CASSPRSSYNSPLHF
TRBV21-1	NA	TRBJ2-5	NA	14	TGTGCCAGCAGCAAAAGTGGCAGGGAAGAGACCCAGTACTTC	CASSKSGREETQYF
TRBV6-5	NA	TRBJ2-1	TRBD2	15	TGTGCCAGCAGGTTAGCGGGAGGTTCCTACAATGAGCAGTTCTTC	CASRLAGGSYNEQFF
TRBV18	NA	TRBJ2-2	TRBD2	16	TGTGCCAGCTCACCATACCTAGCGGGAGAAACCGGGGAGCTGTTTTTT	CASSPYLAGETGELFF
TRBV19	NA	TRBJ1-4	NA	16	TGTGCCAGTAGTCAGATGTCGGCGACTTCGGATGAAAAACTGTTTTTT	CASSQMSATSDEKLFF
TRBV11-2	NA	TRBJ2-2	TRBD2	15	TGTGCCAGCAGCCCTTCCGGGGGGGGCACCGGGGAGCTGTTTTTT	CASSPSGGGTGELFF
TRBV28	NA	TRBJ1-5	TRBD1	13	TGTGCCAGGAAAGGGACAGGGATTCAGCCCCAGCATTTT	CARKGTGIQPQHF
TRBV28	NA	TRBJ2-2	NA	14	TGTGCCAGCAGTTTCAGGGGAGGCACCGGGGAGCTGTTTTTT	CASSFRGGTGELFF
TRBV6-1	NA	TRBJ1-6	NA	12	TGTGCCAGCAGAGATGGTAATTCACCCCTCCACTTT	CASRDGNSPLHF
TRBV6-5	NA	TRBJ2-7	TRBD1	16	TGTGCCAGCAGTTACAAGTTTAGACAGGGGGCCGGGGAGCAGTACTTC	CASSYKFRQGAGEQYF
TRBV19	NA	TRBJ1-6	NA	15	TGTGCCAGTAGTATAGTTGGAGGTACCAATTCACCCCTCCACTTT	CASSIVGGTNSPLHF
TRBV5-1	NA	TRBJ2-4	NA	14	TGCGCCAGCAGCTTGGATGGAGGAATCAACATTCAGTACTTC	CASSLDGGINIQYF
TRBV12-5	NA	TRBJ1-5	NA	13	TGTGCTAGTGGATTGGGGGTGGATCAGCCCCAGCATTTT	CASGLGVDQPQHF
TRBV18	NA	TRBJ1-5	NA	15	TGTGCCAGCTCATCCCGGACGGGCGCTGGGGAGCCCCAGCATTTT	CASSSRTGAGEPQHF
TRBV4-2	NA	TRBJ2-1	NA	17	TGTGCCAGCAGCCAAGAAGGGGCGACAGGCCACTACAATGAGCAGTTCTTC	CASSQEGATGHYNEQFF
TRBV9	NA	TRBJ2-1	TRBD2	16	TGTGCCAGCAGCTCCCCGACTAGCGGGAGGGGAGGTGAGCAGTTCTTC	CASSSPTSGRGGEQFF
TRBV28	NA	TRBJ1-5	NA	14	TGTGCCAGCATATGGGGGGGTGGCAATCAGCCCCAGCATTTT	CASIWGGGNQPQHF
TRBV6-6	NA	TRBJ2-1	NA	13	TGTGCCAGCAGTCTAACTAGCTACAATGAGCAGTTCTTC	CASSLTSYNEQFF
TRBV28	NA	TRBJ2-7	TRBD1	15	TGTGCCAGCGAGGGGACAGGGAGAAGCTCCTACGAGCAGTACTTC	CASEGTGRSSYEQYF
TRBV5-1	NA	TRBJ2-2	NA	16	TGCGCCAGCAGCTTAACTCTACAGGTCGGCCCCGGGGAGCTGTTTTTT	CASSLTLQVGPGELFF
TRBV30	few	TRBJ2-7	NA	13	TGTGCCTGGACAGGGGGGTTCTCCTACGAGCAGTACTTC	CAWTGGFSYEQYF
TRBV27	NA	TRBJ2-7	NA	15	TGTGCCAGCAGTTCACCTGGGACTTCCCCCTACGAGCAGTACTTC	CASSSPGTSPYEQYF
TRBV28	NA	TRBJ1-2	NA	15	TGTGCCAGCAGCCGCCAACAGGGTGCTATTACTGGCTACACCTTC	CASSRQQGAITGYTF
TRBV10-1	NA	TRBJ2-4	NA	14	TGCGCCAGCAGTGAGTCCTGGGACTCCTACATTCAGTACTTC	CASSESWDSYIQYF
TRBV11-2	NA	TRBJ2-7	NA	16	TGTGCCAGCAGCTCACAGGGCGGACTCCCTTCCTACGAGCAGTACTTC	CASSSQGGLPSYEQYF
TRBV30	NA	TRBJ2-7	NA	12	TGTGCCTGGAGCCCTACGTCCTACGAGCAGTACTTC	CAWSPTSYEQYF
TRBV5-1	NA	TRBJ2-2	NA	15	TGCGCCAGCAGCTTGAAGGATGTCTACACCGGGGAGCTGTTTTTT	CASSLKDVYTGELFF
TRBV27	NA	TRBJ2-2	TRBD2	16	TGTGCCAGCAGTTTGAAAAGCGGGGGCTACACCGGGGAGCTGTTTTTT	CASSLKSGGYTGELFF
TRBV2	NA	TRBJ2-3	NA	15	TGTGCCAGCAAGAGACGCCTAGCGATTACAGATACGCAGTATTTT	CASKRRLAITDTQYF